A selection of T cell receptor beta chains follows, all from one sample in a study of chemoradiotherapy in HPV16-positive cancers. Measured with immunoSEQ multiplex PCR; TCRdb has only the in-frame clones, and not every one. The specimen's table records under 40 clones. The sample here was tumor tissue, taken from a patient who underwent chemoradiotherapy. The origin of the receptors is a human donor with HPV-associated anogenital cancer. The CDR3 runs from the conserved cysteine through the conserved F or W. Each record gives: V gene, D gene, J gene, CDR3 protein, CDR3 DNA. A D gene is named only where the DNA matches it firmly.

TRBV6-4,TRBD2,TRBJ2-5,CASSETSGGQETQYF,TGTGCCAGCAGTGAGACTAGCGGGGGACAGGAGACCCAGTACTTC
TRBV6-4,TRBD1,TRBJ2-2,CASSAGTGDTGELFF,TGTGCCAGCAGTGCCGGGACAGGGGACACCGGGGAGCTGTTTTTT
TRBV19,TRBD2,TRBJ2-3,CASRSLAGDTDTQYF,TGTGCCAGTAGGTCGCTAGCGGGGGACACAGATACGCAGTATTTT